This is a list of T cell receptor beta chains from one sample in a study of PD-L1 blockade in urothelial cancer. Profiled with immunoSEQ multiplex PCR; TCRdb holds only in-frame clones, not every one. The sample lists roughly 50,000 clones, about 85% occurring once. Sequenced here: PBMCs, sampled around atezolizumab (anti-PD-L1) treatment. These receptor sequences come from a man between 65 and 79 years old with urothelial cancer. CDR3s include the opening cysteine and the closing phenylalanine or tryptophan. A D gene is named only where the DNA matches it firmly. Not every row has a clone size; where given, it reads once, few, many or a size class.

clone_size j_call v_call d_call cdr3_aa cdr3_nt
- TRBJ2-7 TRBV13 - CASSYRDNSYEQYF TGTGCCAGCAGCTACCGGGACAACTCCTACGAGCAGTACTTC
- TRBJ1-1 TRBV30 - CAWNGDRLNTEAFF TGTGCCTGGAATGGTGACAGGCTGAACACTGAAGCTTTCTTT
- TRBJ1-3 TRBV7-8 - CASSLVAGRSGNTIYF TGTGCCAGCAGCTTAGTGGCAGGGCGCTCTGGAAACACCATATATTTT
- TRBJ2-5 TRBV12-5 - CASGSGEETQYF TGTGCTAGTGGTTCAGGGGAAGAGACCCAGTACTTC
- TRBJ2-3 TRBV2 - CASRAGLTDTQYF TGTGCCAGCCGAGCAGGGCTCACAGATACGCAGTATTTT
- TRBJ2-1 TRBV5-6 - CASSYQGRNEQFF TGTGCCAGCAGCTATCAGGGGCGCAATGAGCAGTTCTTC
- TRBJ2-4 TRBV6-1 TRBD2 CASSESSGTGAKNIQYF TGTGCCAGCAGTGAATCTAGCGGAACGGGAGCCAAAAACATTCAGTACTTC
- TRBJ2-3 TRBV9 - CASSAAGLADTQYF TGTGCCAGCAGCGCGGCCGGACTCGCAGATACGCAGTATTTT
- TRBJ2-2 TRBV28 - CASSPGVGELFF TGTGCCAGCAGCCCCGGTGTCGGGGAGCTGTTTTTT
once TRBJ1-1 TRBV13 - CASSFKANTEAFF TGTGCCAGCAGCTTCAAAGCGAACACTGAAGCTTTCTTT
- TRBJ1-1 TRBV6-5 TRBD1 CASSYDRVNTEAFF TGTGCCAGCAGTTACGACAGGGTGAACACTGAAGCTTTCTTT
- TRBJ2-3 TRBV5-8 TRBD2 CASSPLAGGLDRYAYF TGTGCCAGCAGCCCACTAGCGGGAGGGCTTGACAGATACGCGTATTTT
- TRBJ2-3 TRBV9 TRBD2 CASSGGGRDSGIPDTQYF TGTGCCAGCAGCGGGGGGGGTCGAGATAGCGGGATCCCAGATACGCAGTATTTT
- TRBJ2-5 TRBV18 TRBD1 CASSPDRGQETQYF TGTGCCAGCTCACCGGACAGGGGTCAAGAGACCCAGTACTTC
few TRBJ2-7 TRBV4-1 TRBD2 CASRADSGRAYEQYF TGCGCCAGCAGGGCCGATAGCGGGAGGGCCTACGAGCAGTACTTC
once TRBJ1-4 TRBV29-1 TRBD1 CSVGAGQGNEKLFF TGCAGCGTTGGGGCGGGACAGGGGAACGAAAAACTGTTTTTT
- TRBJ2-5 TRBV5-6 TRBD2 CASSLAGGLETQYF TGTGCCAGCAGCCTGGCGGGAGGGCTGGAGACCCAGTACTTC
once TRBJ1-1 TRBV6-6 - CASQQLGDTEAFF TGTGCCAGCCAGCAGTTAGGAGACACTGAAGCTTTCTTT
few TRBJ1-4 TRBV19 - CASRQGATNEKLFF TGTGCCAGTAGACAGGGAGCAACTAATGAAAAACTGTTTTTT
- TRBJ2-1 TRBV7-9 TRBD2 CASSSGTTNNEQFF TGTGCCAGCAGCTCCGGGACTACCAACAATGAGCAGTTCTTC
- TRBJ2-7 TRBV11-3 - CASSPASGLVEQYF TGTGCCAGCAGCCCCGCGTCGGGACTTGTCGAGCAGTACTTC
once TRBJ2-5 TRBV27 TRBD2 CASSPSGAETQYF TGTGCCAGCAGCCCTAGCGGCGCGGAGACCCAGTACTTC
- TRBJ2-7 TRBV9 TRBD1 CASSVDRGTYEQYF TGTGCCAGCAGCGTTGACAGGGGGACGTACGAGCAGTACTTC
- TRBJ1-2 TRBV30 - CAWSGFLGGYTF TGTGCCTGGTCAGGGTTTTTGGGAGGCTACACCTTC
- TRBJ2-1 TRBV12-5 - CASGLGGYNEQFF TGTGCTAGTGGCCTGGGAGGTTACAATGAGCAGTTCTTC
- TRBJ2-3 TRBV19 TRBD1 CASSSGSGQGTDTQYF TGTGCCAGTAGTAGTGGGAGCGGACAGGGCACAGATACGCAGTATTTT
- TRBJ2-4 TRBV7-8 - CASSLSRGIQYF TGTGCCAGCAGCTTAAGCCGGGGCATTCAGTACTTC
once TRBJ2-5 TRBV2 TRBD2 CASSAGLAGVRETQYF TGTGCCAGCAGCGCGGGACTAGCGGGAGTCCGAGAGACCCAGTACTTC
- TRBJ1-2 TRBV25-1 - CASSLPDRHYGYTF TGTGCCAGCAGCCTCCCCGACAGGCACTATGGCTACACCTTC
- TRBJ2-1 TRBV5-1 TRBD2 CASSSRLAGAYNEQFF TGCGCCAGCAGCTCCCGACTAGCGGGAGCGTACAATGAGCAGTTCTTC
- TRBJ1-1 TRBV25-1 TRBD1 CASTDEGARVEAFF TGTGCCAGCACCGACGAGGGGGCCAGGGTTGAAGCTTTCTTT
- TRBJ2-7 TRBV10-3 - CATLDAGIPYEQYF TGTGCCACCCTAGATGCGGGGATCCCCTACGAGCAGTACTTC
- TRBJ2-5 TRBV28 TRBD2 CASSSGLAGGGETQYF TGTGCCAGCAGTTCTGGACTAGCGGGAGGCGGGGAGACCCAGTACTTC
- TRBJ1-4 TRBV6-1 TRBD1 CASSDGSGTGVEKLFF TGTGCCAGCAGTGACGGGTCGGGAACAGGGGTTGAAAAACTGTTTTTT
- TRBJ2-1 TRBV15 TRBD2 CATSGGASGRSKDEQFF TGTGCCACCAGCGGGGGGGCTAGCGGGAGGTCTAAAGATGAGCAGTTCTTC
- TRBJ2-7 TRBV6-1 - CASRADIFSYEQYF TGTGCCAGCAGAGCTGACATTTTCTCCTACGAGCAGTACTTC
- TRBJ2-7 TRBV6-1 - CASSALGQYYEQYF TGTGCCAGCAGTGCCCTCGGACAGTACTACGAGCAGTACTTC
- TRBJ2-1 TRBV29-1 - CSVEDQGGRRNEQFF TGCAGCGTTGAAGATCAGGGGGGCCGACGCAATGAGCAGTTCTTC
few TRBJ2-1 TRBV7-3 TRBD1 CASSPGQGGYNEQFF TGTGCCAGCAGCCCAGGACAGGGCGGCTACAATGAGCAGTTCTTC
- TRBJ2-3 TRBV11-3 - CASSLDTSDTQYF TGTGCCAGCAGCTTAGATACATCAGATACGCAGTATTTT
- TRBJ2-7 TRBV5-5 - CASSIGGGTSYEQYF TGTGCCAGCAGCATAGGGGGGGGTACCTCCTACGAGCAGTACTTC
- TRBJ2-7 TRBV15 TRBD2 CATSRAGTTSYEQYF TGTGCCACCAGCAGAGCCGGGACTACCTCCTACGAGCAGTACTTC
- TRBJ2-1 TRBV5-1 TRBD1 CASSPLAGGRDEQFF TGCGCCAGCAGCCCCCTAGCAGGGGGCAGGGATGAGCAGTTCTTC
- TRBJ1-2 TRBV15 - CATSPGNYGYTF TGTGCCACCAGCCCAGGGAACTATGGCTACACCTTC
- TRBJ2-1 TRBV19 TRBD2 CASSMGGTTGNEQFF TGTGCCAGTAGTATGGGGGGGACCACAGGCAATGAGCAGTTCTTC
- TRBJ2-1 TRBV10-1 TRBD2 CASSPGGTEQFF TGCGCCAGCAGTCCGGGGGGGACTGAGCAGTTCTTC
- TRBJ2-5 TRBV7-6 - CASSLGLFETQYF TGTGCCAGCAGCTTAGGACTATTCGAGACCCAGTACTTC
- TRBJ1-2 TRBV5-5 - CASSLGTVTNYGYTF TGTGCCAGCAGCTTGGGGACTGTTACTAACTATGGCTACACCTTC
- TRBJ1-3 TRBV6-1 - CASSVRDWGRGNTIYF TGTGCCAGCAGTGTTCGGGACTGGGGCCGTGGAAACACCATATATTTT
- TRBJ2-7 TRBV11-2 TRBD2 CASSLGTSGTGEQYF TGTGCCAGCAGCTTAGGGACTAGCGGGACTGGGGAGCAGTACTTC
few TRBJ1-2 TRBV10-3 TRBD1 CAISEARDRGDGYTF TGTGCCATCAGTGAGGCCCGGGACAGGGGGGATGGCTACACCTTC
- TRBJ2-1 TRBV5-1 TRBD2 CASSRGLESYNEQFF TGCGCCAGCAGCCGTGGACTAGAGTCCTACAATGAGCAGTTCTTC